Below are 14 T cell receptor beta chains sequenced from a single sample in a study of blood T cells in healthy people across ages (dated by TCRdb to between 2015 and 2016). Preparation of the library involved 5' RACE. Sequencing was performed on an Illumina HiSeq 2500. A second PCR of about 7 to 12 cycles was run with a J-beta primer mix and a sample-barcoded 5' primer. Clones were called with MiXCR by TCRdb after fastp trimmed the public reads at Q25, and only in-frame beta chains were retained. Duplicate CDR3 protein sequences are folded into a single record with the most common DNA and genes. In all, the sample holds about 680,000 distinct CDR3 sequences, and over 45% of those were seen once. 25% to 35% of the sample is taken by the ten largest. Sequencing was carried out using blood. All receptors come from an older woman in good health.

This clonotype was picked up a small number of times. J is TRBJ1-4 and V is TRBV20-1; the D is unclear. The V gene lost 5 bases and the J gene lost 4 bases, with 14 bases spanning the gap. CDR3 length: 14 amino acids. In germline, CDR1 is DFQATT, CDR2 SNEGSKA (reference sequence). The CDR3: CSAPGGGHNEKLFF. The CDR3 bases are TGCAGTGCTCCCGGTGGAGGCCATAATGAAAAACTGTTTTTT.

This clonotype has only one observation. The chain has TRBV20-1 and TRBJ2-1, with TRBD2 matching over 13 bases. CDR1 is DFQATT and CDR2 is SNEGSKA in the germline V gene (reference sequence). The CDR3 runs 18 residues. J lost 0 bases, V lost 1 base, and 6 bases had no gene match. The CDR3 bases are TGCAGTGCTAGAGTCCCCGGACTAGCGGGGGACTCCTACAATGAGCAGTTCTTC. It translates to CSARVPGLAGDSYNEQFF.

This clonotype was observed a handful of times. This sequence joins TRBV9 and TRBJ2-7; TRBD2 matches at 11 bases. With V trimmed by 4 bases and J by 3 bases, 9 bases remained unmatched. This CDR3 region has 16 residues. The germline CDR1 and CDR2 sequences are SGDLS and YYNGEE. CDR3 amino acids: CASSPTSSGRFYEQYF. The DNA of the CDR3 is TGTGCCAGCAGCCCAACCTCTAGCGGGAGGTTCTACGAGCAGTACTTC.

This chain connects TRBV4-3 to TRBJ2-3, with 12 nucleotides matching TRBD2. Germline lookup yields CDR1 LGHNA and CDR2 YSLEER. With V trimmed by 6 bases and J by 5 bases, 6 bases remained unmatched. The CDR3 has 15 residues. The CDR3 region is CASRAVGLAGDTQYF. In DNA form, the CDR3 reads TGCGCCAGCAGGGCAGTGGGACTAGCGGGAGATACGCAGTATTTT.

This chain connects TRBV20-1 to TRBJ2-5; TRBD2 matches 9 bases. Germline CDR1 reads DFQATT; CDR2 reads SNEGSKA (reference sequence). The CDR3 sequence is 15 residues long. V lost 3 bases to trimming and J lost 11 bases; unmatched junction nucleotides: 16. CDR3 nucleotide sequence: TGCAGTGCTAGGGCCCCCGGGACTAGCCCCAATGAGCAGTACTTC. The encoded protein is CSARAPGTSPNEQYF.

This clonotype was seen a handful of times. This chain uses TRBV5-1 with TRBJ1-2; possible D gene TRBD1, 5 bases. Per the germline V gene, CDR1 is SGHRS and CDR2 is YFSETQ. The CDR3 consists of 15 residues. V lost 3 bases to trimming and J lost 4 bases, with 16 bases between them. CDR3 DNA: TGCGCCAGCAGCTGGGGGGAGACAGTCGCCTATGGCTACACCTTC. Translating gives CASSWGETVAYGYTF.

J is TRBJ2-5 and V is TRBV5-1; 7 bases are a match to TRBD1. From germline, CDR1 is SGHRS and CDR2 YFSETQ. Germline trimming cut 2 bases from V and 5 bases from J; bases unmatched to any gene: 6. The CDR3 spans 14 residues. CDR3: CASSFGQASETQYF. CDR3 DNA sequence: TGCGCCAGCAGCTTTGGACAGGCTTCCGAGACCCAGTACTTC.

The V gene is TRBV6-2 or TRBV6-3, the J gene TRBJ2-7; D call uncertain. CDR1 and CDR2 from the germline V gene are MNHEY and SVGEGT. The CDR3 is 16 residues long. With 0 bases removed from V and 2 bases from J, the gap between germline ends came to 14 bases. The DNA for the CDR3 is TGTGCCAGCAGTTACTCGAATAGGGCGCTAACCTACGAGCAGTACTTC. It codes for CASSYSNRALTYEQYF.

The chain employs TRBV20-1 and TRBJ1-3; D is unresolved. The CDR3 covers 13 residues. Per germline, CDR1 DFQATT and CDR2 SNEGSKA (reference sequence). Between the trimmed V and J ends, which lost 3 bases and 0 bases, there was a span of 6 bases. The CDR3 sequence is CSASPSSGNTIYF. In DNA, the CDR3 is TGCAGTGCTAGCCCCAGCTCTGGAAACACCATATATTTT.

This clonotype was seen a handful of times. The chain employs TRBV3-1 and TRBJ2-1; perhaps TRBD1 as D (5 bases). There are 15 residues in the CDR3. The V and J ends lost 0 bases and 2 bases respectively, with 8 bases between them. CDR1 and CDR2 from the germline V gene are LGHDT and YNNKEL (reference sequence). In nucleotides, the CDR3 is TGTGCCAGCAGCCAAGATCAGGGAACCTACAATGAGCAGTTCTTC. Its translation is CASSQDQGTYNEQFF.

V is TRBV6-6 and J is TRBJ2-7, with 7 bases lining up with TRBD2. Germline-derived CDR1 and CDR2 are MNHNY and SVGAGI (reference sequence). V shed 6 bases, J shed 0 bases, and the junction held 8 bases outside the gene matches. The CDR3 length is 15 residues. The DNA of the CDR3 is TGTGCCAGCAGACCCCCTAGCGGTGGCTCCTACGAGCAGTACTTC. It specifies CASRPPSGGSYEQYF.

This clonotype occurred many times. The chain recombines TRBV10-3 with TRBJ2-1; 9 nucleotides agree with TRBD2. V dropped 0 bases and J dropped 5; count of bases not matched to a gene: 8. The germline CDR1 and CDR2 sequences are ENHRY and SYGVKD. This CDR3 contains 17 residues. The CDR3 spells CAISESLASGDHNEQFF. CDR3 bases: TGTGCCATCAGTGAGTCCCTCGCTAGCGGGGACCACAATGAGCAGTTCTTC.

The V and J genes are TRBV6-1 and TRBJ2-5, with D possibly being TRBD1 (6 bases). The DNA end is more similar to TRBJ2-7, so the J call may be wrong. This CDR3 has 13 amino acids. Germline V gene sequence: CDR1 MNHNS, CDR2 SASEGT. DNA of the CDR3: TGTGCCAGCAGGGAAAACAGGGACCACGAGCAGTACTTC. Amino acids: CASRENRDHEQYF.

A note on this clonotype: A much bigger clone sits one base away, suggesting this may be a read error. This chain joins TRBV15 and TRBJ2-5; D not certain. The CDR3 has 12 amino acids. Germline V CDR1 and CDR2: LNHNV, YYDKDF (reference sequence). Trimming pared 8 bases from V and 11 bases from J, leaving 18 bases between. CDR3 residues: CATGEDSYGQYF. CDR3 DNA: TGTGCCACCGGCGAGGATTCCTACGGGCAGTACTTC.